The entry below describes one T cell receptor (beta chain). Its antigen is currently unknown. Treatment meaning: around 19 received Ad26.COV2.S at low or high dose, single or two shots; roughly five received placebo; per-sample allocation not given. Day 63 after the first injection of vaccine or placebo was the sampling time. An adult of 18-55 years in Boston served as donor. Immunization relied on an Ad26 vector, which expressed Wuhan-strain SARS-CoV-2 spike. V lost 0 bases, J lost 2 bases, and 8 bases lay in between. CDR3 size: 15 residues. Germline CDR1 SGHAT, CDR2 FQDESV (reference sequence). Sequenced by immunoSEQ multiplex PCR; TCRdb stores in-frame clones only, minus some. The table lists some 500,000 clones, 89% of them singletons, with 2.5% to 3% in the top ten. These data originate in a study of Ad26.COV2.S vaccination and SARS-CoV-2 variants. Study at large: Ad26.COV2.S was injected intramuscularly once or twice, 56 days apart.

Broader study findings: The breadth of spike-specific CD8+ and CD4+ T cell responses after vaccination was reportedly substantial.

This receptor was identified in a person between 18 and 65 years old who received the Ad26.COV2.S COVID-19 vaccine or a placebo. The sample in question was peripheral blood, obtained in a trial of Ad26.COV2.S vaccine versus placebo. The chain employs TRBV11-1 and TRBJ2-1, with D hard to call. CDR3 sequence (DNA): TGTGCCAGCAGCTTAGCGCACGATACCTACAATGAGCAGTTCTTC. This encodes CASSLAHDTYNEQFF.